This TCR beta chain was profiled in a study of human T cells and chemical hapten exposure. With 3 bases removed from V and 0 bases from J, the gap between germline ends came to 12 bases. This CDR3 is 16 amino acids long. The V gene's germline CDR1 is MDHEN and CDR2 SYDVKM. This sample's time point: pre-sensitization, week 0. Treatment of the sample: therapeutic diphenylcyclopropenone sensitization with weekly scalp DPC. TCRdb reprocessed the RACE reads via MiXCR and lists one record per CDR3 protein. In the table there are 190,000 or so distinct CDR3 sequences, approximately 29% of which are singletons.

Here the sequenced sample was whole blood, taken in connection with sensitization to the hapten diphenylcyclopropenone (DPC). The chain employs TRBV28 and TRBJ1-3; D is uncertain. The sequence derives from a woman aged 25 to 39 with alopecia areata. Some clones in this sample may be carry-over from other donors' samples. The CDR3 loop reads CASSLGSDSSGNTIYF. The CDR3 DNA is TGTGCCAGCAGTTTGGGGAGCGATAGCTCTGGAAACACCATATATTTT. Variable domain in full (rest from reference TRBV28 and TRBJ1-3): DVKVTQSSRYLVKRTGEKVFLECVQDMDHENMFWYRQDPGLGLRLIYFSYDVKMKEKGDIPEGYSVSREKKERFSLILESASTNQTSMYLCASSLGSDSSGNTIYFGEGSWLTVV.